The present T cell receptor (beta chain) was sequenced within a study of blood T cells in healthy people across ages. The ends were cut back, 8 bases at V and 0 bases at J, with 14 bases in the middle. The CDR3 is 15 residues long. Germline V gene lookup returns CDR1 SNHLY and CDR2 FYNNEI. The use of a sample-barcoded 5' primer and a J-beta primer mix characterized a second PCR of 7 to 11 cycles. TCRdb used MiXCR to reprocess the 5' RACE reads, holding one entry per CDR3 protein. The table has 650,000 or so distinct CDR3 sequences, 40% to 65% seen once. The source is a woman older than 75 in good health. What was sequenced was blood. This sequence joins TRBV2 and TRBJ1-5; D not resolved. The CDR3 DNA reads TGTGCCAGCCGTTCGGGTTACAGTAGCAATCAGCCCCAGCATTTT. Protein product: CASRSGYSSNQPQHF.